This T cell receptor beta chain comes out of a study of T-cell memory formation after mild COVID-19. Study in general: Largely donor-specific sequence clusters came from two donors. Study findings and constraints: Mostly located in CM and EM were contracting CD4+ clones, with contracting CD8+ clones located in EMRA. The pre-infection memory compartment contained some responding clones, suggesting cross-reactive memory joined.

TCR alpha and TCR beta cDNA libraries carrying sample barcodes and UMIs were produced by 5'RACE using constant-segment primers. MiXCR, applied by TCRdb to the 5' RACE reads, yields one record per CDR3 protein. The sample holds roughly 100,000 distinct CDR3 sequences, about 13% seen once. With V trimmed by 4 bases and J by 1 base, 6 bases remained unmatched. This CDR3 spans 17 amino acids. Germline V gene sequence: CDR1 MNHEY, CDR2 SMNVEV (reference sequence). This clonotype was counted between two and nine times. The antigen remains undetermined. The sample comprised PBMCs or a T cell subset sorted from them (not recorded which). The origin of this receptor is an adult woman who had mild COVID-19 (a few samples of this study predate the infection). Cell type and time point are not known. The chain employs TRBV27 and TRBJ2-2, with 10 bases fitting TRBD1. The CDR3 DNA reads TGTGCCAGCAGTTCAGGAAGGGACAGGGGGAACACCGGGGAGCTGTTTTTT. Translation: CASSSGRDRGNTGELFF.